This T cell receptor beta chain was obtained from a study of cytomegalovirus exposure and HLA in healthy donors. PCR amplification relied on 60 Vbeta primers (plus 13 Jbeta primers). Here immunoSEQ multiplex PCR was the method, and the copy in TCRdb shows in-frame clones only, minus some. The data contain roughly 190,000 clones, 75% to 90% of them singletons. V gave up 0 bases and J gave up 5 bases; unmatched junction bases: 5. CDR3 length: 15 amino acids. CDR1 and CDR2 from the germline V gene are ENHRY and SYGVKD. The sequence came from a man between 35 and 55 years old in good health and CMV-seropositive. The chain recombines TRBV10-3 with TRBJ2-3, with 7 bases fitting TRBD1. Sequenced: PBMCs. The CDR3 loop is CAISESGQGVDTQYF. DNA for the CDR3: TGTGCCATCAGTGAGTCAGGTCAGGGGGTAGATACGCAGTATTTT.